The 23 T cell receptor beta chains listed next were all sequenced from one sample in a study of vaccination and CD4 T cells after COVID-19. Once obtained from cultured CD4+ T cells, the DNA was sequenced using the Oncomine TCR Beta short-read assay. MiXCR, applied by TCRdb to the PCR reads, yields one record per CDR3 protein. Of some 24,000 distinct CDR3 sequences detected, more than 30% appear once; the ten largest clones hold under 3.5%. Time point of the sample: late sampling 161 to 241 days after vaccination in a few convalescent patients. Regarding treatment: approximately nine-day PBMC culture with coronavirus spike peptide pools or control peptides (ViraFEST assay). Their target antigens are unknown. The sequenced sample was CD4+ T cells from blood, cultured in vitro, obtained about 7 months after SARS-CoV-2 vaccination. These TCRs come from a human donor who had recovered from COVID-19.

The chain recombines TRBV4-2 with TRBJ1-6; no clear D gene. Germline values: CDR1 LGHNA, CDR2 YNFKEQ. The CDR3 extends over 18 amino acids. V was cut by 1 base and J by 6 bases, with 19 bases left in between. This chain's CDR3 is CASSQGVHPTRGNSPLHF. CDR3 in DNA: TGTGCCAGCAGCCAAGGAGTTCACCCGACCCGGGGTAATTCACCCCTCCACTTT.

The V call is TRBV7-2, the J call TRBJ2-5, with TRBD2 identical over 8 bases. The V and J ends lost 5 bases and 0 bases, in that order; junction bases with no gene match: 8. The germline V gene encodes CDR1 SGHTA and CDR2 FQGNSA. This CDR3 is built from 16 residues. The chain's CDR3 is CASSLGTRPNQETQYF. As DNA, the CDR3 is TGTGCCAGCAGCCTAGGGACTAGGCCGAACCAAGAGACCCAGTACTTC.

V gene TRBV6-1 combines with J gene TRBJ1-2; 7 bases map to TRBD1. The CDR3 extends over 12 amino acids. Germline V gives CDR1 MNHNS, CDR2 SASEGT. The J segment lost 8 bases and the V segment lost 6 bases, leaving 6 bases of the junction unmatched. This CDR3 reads CASSRGWVGYTF. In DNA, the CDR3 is TGTGCCAGCAGCAGGGGGTGGGTGGGCTACACCTTC.

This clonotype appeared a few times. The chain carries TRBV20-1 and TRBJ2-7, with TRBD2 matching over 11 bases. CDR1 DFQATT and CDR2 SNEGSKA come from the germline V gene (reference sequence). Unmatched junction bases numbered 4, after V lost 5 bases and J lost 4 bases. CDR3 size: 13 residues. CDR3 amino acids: CSALSGRAYEQYF. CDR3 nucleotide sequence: TGCAGTGCTCTTAGCGGGAGGGCGTACGAGCAGTACTTC.

CDR3: CASSRPGTRDTQYF. CDR3 in DNA: TGTGCCAGCAGCCGACCCGGGACTAGGGATACGCAGTATTTT. The chain joins TRBV7-2 to TRBJ2-3; 8 positions agree with TRBD2. Trimming at V came to 5 bases and at J to 6 bases, leaving 7 bases not matched to a gene. The germline V gene encodes CDR1 SGHTA and CDR2 FQGNSA. CDR3 length equals 14 residues.

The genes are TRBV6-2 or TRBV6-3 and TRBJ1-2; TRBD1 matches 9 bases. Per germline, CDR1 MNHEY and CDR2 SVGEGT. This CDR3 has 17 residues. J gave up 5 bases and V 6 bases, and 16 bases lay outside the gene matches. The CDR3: CASRHHTPRDRVYGYTF. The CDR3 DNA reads TGTGCCAGCAGACACCATACCCCCCGGGACAGGGTGTATGGCTACACCTTC.

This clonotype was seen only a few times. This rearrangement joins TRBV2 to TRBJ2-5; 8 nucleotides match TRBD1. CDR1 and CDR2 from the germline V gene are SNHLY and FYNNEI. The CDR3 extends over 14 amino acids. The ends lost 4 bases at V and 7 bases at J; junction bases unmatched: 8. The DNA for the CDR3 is TGTGCCAGCAGTGCGGAACAGGGGGGTGGGACCCAGTACTTC. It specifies CASSAEQGGGTQYF.

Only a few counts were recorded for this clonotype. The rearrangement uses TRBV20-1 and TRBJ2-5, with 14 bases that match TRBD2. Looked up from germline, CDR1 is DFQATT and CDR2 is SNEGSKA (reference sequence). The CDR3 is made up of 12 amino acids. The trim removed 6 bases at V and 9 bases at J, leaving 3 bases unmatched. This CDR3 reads CSARLAGGPQYF. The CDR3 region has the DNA TGCAGTGCCCGACTAGCGGGAGGGCCCCAGTACTTC.

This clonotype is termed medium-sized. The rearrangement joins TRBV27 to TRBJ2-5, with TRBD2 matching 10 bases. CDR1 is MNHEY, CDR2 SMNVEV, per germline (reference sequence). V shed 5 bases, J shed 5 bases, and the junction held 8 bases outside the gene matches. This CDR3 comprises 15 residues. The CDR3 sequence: CASSPLAGGGETQYF. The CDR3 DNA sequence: TGTGCCAGCAGTCCATTAGCGGGAGGTGGTGAGACCCAGTACTTC.

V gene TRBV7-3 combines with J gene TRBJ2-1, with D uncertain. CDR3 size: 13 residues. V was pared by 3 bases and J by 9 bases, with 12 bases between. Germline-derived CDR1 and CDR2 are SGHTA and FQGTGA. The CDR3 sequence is CASSFTPLGEQFF. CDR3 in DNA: TGTGCCAGCAGCTTCACCCCTCTCGGTGAGCAGTTCTTC.

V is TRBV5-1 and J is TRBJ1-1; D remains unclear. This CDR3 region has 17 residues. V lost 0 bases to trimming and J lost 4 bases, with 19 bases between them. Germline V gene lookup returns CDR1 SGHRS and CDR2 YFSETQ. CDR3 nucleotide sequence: TGCGCCAGCAGCTTGGGGGGATCGGCAAGGTGGGGCACTGAAGCTTTCTTT. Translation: CASSLGGSARWGTEAFF.

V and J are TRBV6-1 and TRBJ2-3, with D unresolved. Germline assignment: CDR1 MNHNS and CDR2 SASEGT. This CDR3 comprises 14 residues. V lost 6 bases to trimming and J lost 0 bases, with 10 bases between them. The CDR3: CASRPSQSTDTQYF. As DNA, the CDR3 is TGTGCCAGCAGGCCATCCCAGAGCACAGATACGCAGTATTTT.

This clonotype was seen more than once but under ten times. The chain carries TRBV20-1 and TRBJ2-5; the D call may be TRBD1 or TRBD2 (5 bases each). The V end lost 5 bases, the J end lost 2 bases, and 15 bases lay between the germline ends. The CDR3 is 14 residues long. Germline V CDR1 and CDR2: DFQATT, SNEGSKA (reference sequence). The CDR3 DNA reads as TGCAGTGCTCCCGGGACGGCTCCTCAAGAGACCCAGTACTTC. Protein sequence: CSAPGTAPQETQYF.

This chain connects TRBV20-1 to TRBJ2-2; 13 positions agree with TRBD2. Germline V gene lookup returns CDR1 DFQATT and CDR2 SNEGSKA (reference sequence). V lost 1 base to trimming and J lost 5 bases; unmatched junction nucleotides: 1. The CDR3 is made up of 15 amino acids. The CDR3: CSARGGLAGTGELFF. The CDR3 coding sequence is TGCAGTGCTAGAGGGGGACTAGCGGGAACCGGGGAGCTGTTTTTT.

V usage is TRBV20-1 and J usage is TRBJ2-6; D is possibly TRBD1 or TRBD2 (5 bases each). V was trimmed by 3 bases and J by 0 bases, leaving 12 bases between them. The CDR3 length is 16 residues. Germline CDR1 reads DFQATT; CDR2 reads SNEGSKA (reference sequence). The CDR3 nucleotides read TGCAGTGCTAGCCGGGGCAGTTACTCTGGGGCCAACGTCCTGACTTTC. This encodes CSASRGSYSGANVLTF.

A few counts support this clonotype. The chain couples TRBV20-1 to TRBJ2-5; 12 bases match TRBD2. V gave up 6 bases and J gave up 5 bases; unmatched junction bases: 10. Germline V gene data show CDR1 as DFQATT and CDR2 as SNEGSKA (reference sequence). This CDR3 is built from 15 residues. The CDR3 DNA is TGCAGTGCCCCCCCTAGCGGGAGGGCCGATGAGACCCAGTACTTC. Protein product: CSAPPSGRADETQYF.

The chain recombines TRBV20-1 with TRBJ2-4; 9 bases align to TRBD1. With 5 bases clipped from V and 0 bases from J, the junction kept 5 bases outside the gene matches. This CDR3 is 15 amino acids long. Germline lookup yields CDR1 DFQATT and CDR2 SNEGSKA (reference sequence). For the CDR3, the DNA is TGCAGTGCTTCAGACAGGGGGGTAGCCAAAAACATTCAGTACTTC. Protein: CSASDRGVAKNIQYF.

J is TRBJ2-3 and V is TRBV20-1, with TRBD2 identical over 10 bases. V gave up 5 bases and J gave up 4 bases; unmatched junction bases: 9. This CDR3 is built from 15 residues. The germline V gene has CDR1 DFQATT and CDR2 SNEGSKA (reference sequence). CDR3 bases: TGCAGTGCTGGGGACGCAAGCGGGAGGGCAGATACGCAGTATTTT. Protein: CSAGDASGRADTQYF.

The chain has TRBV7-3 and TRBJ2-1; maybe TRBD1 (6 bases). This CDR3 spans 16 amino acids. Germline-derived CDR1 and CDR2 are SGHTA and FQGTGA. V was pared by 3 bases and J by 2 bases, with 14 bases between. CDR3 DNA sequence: TGTGCCAGCAGCTTGCTACAGGGCGCTACCTACAATGAGCAGTTCTTC. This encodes CASSLLQGATYNEQFF.

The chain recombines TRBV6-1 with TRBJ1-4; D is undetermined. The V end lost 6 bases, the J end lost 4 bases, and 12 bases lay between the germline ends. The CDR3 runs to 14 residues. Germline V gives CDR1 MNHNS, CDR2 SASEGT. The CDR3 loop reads CASRATRNNEKLFF. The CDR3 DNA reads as TGTGCCAGCAGAGCTACCCGCAATAATGAAAAACTGTTTTTT.

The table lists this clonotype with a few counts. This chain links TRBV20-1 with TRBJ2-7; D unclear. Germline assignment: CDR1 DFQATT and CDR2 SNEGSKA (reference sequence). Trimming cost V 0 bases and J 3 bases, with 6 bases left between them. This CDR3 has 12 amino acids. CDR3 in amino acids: CSARELNYEQYF. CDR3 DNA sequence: TGCAGTGCTAGAGAACTTAACTACGAGCAGTACTTC.

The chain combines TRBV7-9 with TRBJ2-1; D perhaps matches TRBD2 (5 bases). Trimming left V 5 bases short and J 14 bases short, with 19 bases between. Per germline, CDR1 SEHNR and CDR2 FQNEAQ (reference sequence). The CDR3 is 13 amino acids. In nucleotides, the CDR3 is TGTGCCAGCAGCGCACTCCCGGGGATAAGAAAGTTCTTC. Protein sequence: CASSALPGIRKFF.

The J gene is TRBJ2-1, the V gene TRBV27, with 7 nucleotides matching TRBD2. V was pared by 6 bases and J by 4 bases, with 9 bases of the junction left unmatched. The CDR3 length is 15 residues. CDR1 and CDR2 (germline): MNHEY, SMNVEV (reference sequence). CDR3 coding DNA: TGTGCCAGCAGGGATAGACTAGCCGTTTACAATGAGCAGTTCTTC. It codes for CASRDRLAVYNEQFF.